This T cell receptor beta chain came from a study of T-cell memory formation after mild COVID-19. Trimming cost V 4 bases and J 8 bases; bases outside gene matches: 13. CDR1 and CDR2 (germline): SGDLS, YYNGEE. This CDR3 region has 15 residues. 5'RACE primed from the constant segment yielded TCR alpha and TCR beta cDNA libraries bearing sample barcodes and UMIs. TCRdb recomputed calls from the 5' RACE reads with MiXCR, one row per CDR3 protein. The sample lists some 450,000 distinct CDR3 sequences; roughly 17% were seen once. Findings of the study overall: The main location of contracting CD4+ clones was CM and EM, and that of contracting CD8+ clones was EMRA. Memory sampled before infection contained some responding clones, suggesting cross-reactive memory joined. Still unconfirmed is whether the second-wave clones peaking on day 37 recognized SARS-CoV-2.

This clonotype was recorded at least ten times. Its antigen remains unidentified. This receptor was taken from a man younger than 30 who had mild COVID-19 (a few samples of this study predate the infection). Cell type and time point are not known. Sequencing was carried out using PBMCs or a T cell subset sorted from them (not recorded which). This rearrangement joins TRBV9 to TRBJ2-3, with 7 bases matching TRBD2. The CDR3 coding sequence is TGTGCCAGCAGCCCCCTCAGCGGGGAGGTCATTACGCAGTATTTT. Amino acid sequence: CASSPLSGEVITQYF.